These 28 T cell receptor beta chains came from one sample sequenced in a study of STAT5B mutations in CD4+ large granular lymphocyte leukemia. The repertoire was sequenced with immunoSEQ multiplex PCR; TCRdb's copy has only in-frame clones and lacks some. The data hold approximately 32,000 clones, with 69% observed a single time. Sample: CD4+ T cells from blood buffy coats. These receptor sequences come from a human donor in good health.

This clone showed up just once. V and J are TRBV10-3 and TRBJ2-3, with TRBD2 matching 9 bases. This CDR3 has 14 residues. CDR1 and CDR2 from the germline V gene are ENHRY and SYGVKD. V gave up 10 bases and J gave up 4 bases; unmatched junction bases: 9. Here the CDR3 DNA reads TGTGCCACTGGGAGGGGCGGGGGGGCAGATACGCAGTATTTT. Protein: CATGRGGGADTQYF.

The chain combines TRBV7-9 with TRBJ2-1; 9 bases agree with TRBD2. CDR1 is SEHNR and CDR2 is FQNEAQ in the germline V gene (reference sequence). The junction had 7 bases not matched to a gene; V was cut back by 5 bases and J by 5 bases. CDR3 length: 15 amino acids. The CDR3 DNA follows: TGTGCCAGCAGCGGGTTGCGGGGGGGCCACAATGAGCAGTTCTTC. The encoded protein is CASSGLRGGHNEQFF.

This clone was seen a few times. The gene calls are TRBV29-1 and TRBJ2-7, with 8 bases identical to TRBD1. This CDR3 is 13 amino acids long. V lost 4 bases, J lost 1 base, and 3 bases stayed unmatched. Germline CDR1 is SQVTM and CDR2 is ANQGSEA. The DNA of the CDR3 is TGCAGCGTTGGGGACAGGTCTTCCTACGAGCAGTACTTC. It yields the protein CSVGDRSSYEQYF.

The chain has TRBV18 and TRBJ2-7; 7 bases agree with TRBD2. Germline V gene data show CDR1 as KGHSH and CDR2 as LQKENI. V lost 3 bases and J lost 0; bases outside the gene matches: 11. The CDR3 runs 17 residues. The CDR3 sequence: CASSPRPREGFSYEQYF. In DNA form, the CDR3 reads TGTGCCAGCTCACCCCGGCCCAGGGAGGGGTTCTCCTACGAGCAGTACTTC. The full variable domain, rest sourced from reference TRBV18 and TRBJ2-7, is NAGVMQNPRHLVRRRGQEARLRCSPMKGHSHVYWYRQLPEEGLKFMVYLQKENIIDESGMPKERFSAEFPKEGPSILRIQQVVRGDSAAYFCASSPRPREGFSYEQYFGPGTRLTVT.

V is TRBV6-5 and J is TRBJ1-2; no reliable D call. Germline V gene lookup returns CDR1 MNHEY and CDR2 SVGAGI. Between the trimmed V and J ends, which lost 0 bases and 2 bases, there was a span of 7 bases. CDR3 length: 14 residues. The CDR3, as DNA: TGTGCCAGCAGTTACTCCGCAGGAAACTATGGCTACACCTTC. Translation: CASSYSAGNYGYTF.

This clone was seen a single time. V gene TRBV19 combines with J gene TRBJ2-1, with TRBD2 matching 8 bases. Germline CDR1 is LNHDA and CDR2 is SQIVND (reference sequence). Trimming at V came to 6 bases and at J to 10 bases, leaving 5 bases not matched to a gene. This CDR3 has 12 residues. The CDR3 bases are TGTGCCAGTAGCCCCGGACTAGCAGAGCAGTTCTTC. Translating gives CASSPGLAEQFF.

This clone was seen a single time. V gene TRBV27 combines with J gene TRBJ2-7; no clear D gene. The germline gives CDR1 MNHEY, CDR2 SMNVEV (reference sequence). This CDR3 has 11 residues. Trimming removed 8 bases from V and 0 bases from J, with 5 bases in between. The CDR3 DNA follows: TGTGCCAGCCGAAGCTCCTACGAGCAGTACTTC. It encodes CASRSSYEQYF.

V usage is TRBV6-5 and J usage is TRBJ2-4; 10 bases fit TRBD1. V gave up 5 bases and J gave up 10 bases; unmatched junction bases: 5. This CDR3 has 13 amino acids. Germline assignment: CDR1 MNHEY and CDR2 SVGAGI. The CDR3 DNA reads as TGTGCCAGCAGTAGGACAGGGGGGTATATTCAGTACTTC. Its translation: CASSRTGGYIQYF.

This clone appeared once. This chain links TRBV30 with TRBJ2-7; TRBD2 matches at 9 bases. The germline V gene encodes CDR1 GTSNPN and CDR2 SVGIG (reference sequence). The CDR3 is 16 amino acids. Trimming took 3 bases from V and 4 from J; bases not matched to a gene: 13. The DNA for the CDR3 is TGTGCCTGGAGGACCCCTTTCCGCGGGGGGGGGTACGAGCAGTACTTC. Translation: CAWRTPFRGGGYEQYF.

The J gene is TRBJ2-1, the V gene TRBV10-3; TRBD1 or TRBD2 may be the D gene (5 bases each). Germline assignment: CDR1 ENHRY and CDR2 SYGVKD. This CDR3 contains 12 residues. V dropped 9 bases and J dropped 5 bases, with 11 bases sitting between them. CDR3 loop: CAMRRGNNEQFF. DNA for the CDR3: TGTGCCATGCGCCGGGGCAACAATGAGCAGTTCTTC.

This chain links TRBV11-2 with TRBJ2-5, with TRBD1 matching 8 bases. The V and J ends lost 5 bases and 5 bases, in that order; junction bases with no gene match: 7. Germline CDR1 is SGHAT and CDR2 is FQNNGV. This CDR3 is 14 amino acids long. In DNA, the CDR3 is TGTGCCAGCAGCGTATCAGGGGGCAGGGAGACCCAGTACTTC. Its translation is CASSVSGGRETQYF.

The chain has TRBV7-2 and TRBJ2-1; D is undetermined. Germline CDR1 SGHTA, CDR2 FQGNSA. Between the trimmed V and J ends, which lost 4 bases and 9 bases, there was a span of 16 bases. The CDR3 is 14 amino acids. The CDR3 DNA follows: TGTGCCAGCAGCTCCACCCAGACCCTCGGTGAGCAGTTCTTC. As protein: CASSSTQTLGEQFF.

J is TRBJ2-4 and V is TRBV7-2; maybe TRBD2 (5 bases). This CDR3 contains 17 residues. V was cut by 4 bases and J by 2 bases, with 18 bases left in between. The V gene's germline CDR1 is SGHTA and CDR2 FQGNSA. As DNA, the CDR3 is TGTGCCAGCAGCTCCCGAGTGTGGGGAGTTCCCAAAAACATTCAGTACTTC. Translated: CASSSRVWGVPKNIQYF.

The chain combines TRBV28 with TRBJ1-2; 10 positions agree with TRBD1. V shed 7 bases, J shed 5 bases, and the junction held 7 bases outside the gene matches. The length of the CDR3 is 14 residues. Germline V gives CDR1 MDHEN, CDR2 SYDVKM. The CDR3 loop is CASTPTGGGYGYTF. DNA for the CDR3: TGTGCCAGCACCCCGACAGGGGGCGGTTATGGCTACACCTTC.

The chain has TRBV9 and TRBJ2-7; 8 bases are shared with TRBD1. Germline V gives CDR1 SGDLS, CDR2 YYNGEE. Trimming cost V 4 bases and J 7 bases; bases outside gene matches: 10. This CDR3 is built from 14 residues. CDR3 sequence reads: CASSPETGAVEQYF. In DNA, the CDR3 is TGTGCCAGCAGCCCAGAGACAGGGGCCGTGGAGCAGTACTTC.

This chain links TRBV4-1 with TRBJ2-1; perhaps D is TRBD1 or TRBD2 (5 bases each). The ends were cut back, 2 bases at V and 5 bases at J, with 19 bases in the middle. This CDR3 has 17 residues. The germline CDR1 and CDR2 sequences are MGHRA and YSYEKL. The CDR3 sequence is CASSQQTVRTRHNEQFF. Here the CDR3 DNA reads TGCGCCAGCAGCCAACAGACAGTGAGGACTCGACACAATGAGCAGTTCTTC.

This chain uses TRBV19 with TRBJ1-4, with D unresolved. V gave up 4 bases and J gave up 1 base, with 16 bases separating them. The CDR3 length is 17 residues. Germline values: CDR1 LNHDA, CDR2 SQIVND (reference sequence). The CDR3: CASSTLDVGRTNEKLFF. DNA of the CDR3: TGTGCCAGTAGTACATTGGATGTGGGGAGAACTAATGAAAAACTGTTTTTT.

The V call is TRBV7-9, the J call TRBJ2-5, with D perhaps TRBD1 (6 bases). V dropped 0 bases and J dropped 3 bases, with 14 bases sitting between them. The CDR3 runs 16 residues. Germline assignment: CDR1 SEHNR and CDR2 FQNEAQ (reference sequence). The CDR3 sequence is CASSLAWGQGEETQYF. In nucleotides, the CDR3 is TGTGCCAGCAGCTTAGCGTGGGGGCAGGGTGAAGAGACCCAGTACTTC.

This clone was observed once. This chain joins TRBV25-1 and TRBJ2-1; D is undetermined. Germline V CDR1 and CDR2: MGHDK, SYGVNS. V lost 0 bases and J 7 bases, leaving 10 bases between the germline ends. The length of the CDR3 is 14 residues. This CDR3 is CASSEYRGRNEQFF. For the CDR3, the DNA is TGTGCCAGCAGTGAATACCGAGGCCGGAATGAGCAGTTCTTC.

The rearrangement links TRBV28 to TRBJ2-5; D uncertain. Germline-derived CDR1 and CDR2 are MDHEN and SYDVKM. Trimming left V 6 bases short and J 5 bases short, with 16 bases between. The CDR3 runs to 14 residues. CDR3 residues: CASSRPELRETQYF. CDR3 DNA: TGTGCCAGCAGCCGACCGGAGTTAAGGGAGACCCAGTACTTC. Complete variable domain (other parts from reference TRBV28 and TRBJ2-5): DVKVTQSSRYLVKRTGEKVFLECVQDMDHENMFWYRQDPGLGLRLIYFSYDVKMKEKGDIPEGYSVSREKKERFSLILESASTNQTSMYLCASSRPELRETQYFGPGTRLLVL.

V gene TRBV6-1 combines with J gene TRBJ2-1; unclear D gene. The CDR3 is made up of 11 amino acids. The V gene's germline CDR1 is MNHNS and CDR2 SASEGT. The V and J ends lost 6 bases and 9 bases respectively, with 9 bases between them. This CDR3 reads CASSSVGEQFF. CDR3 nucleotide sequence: TGTGCCAGCAGCTCAGTCGGTGAGCAGTTCTTC.

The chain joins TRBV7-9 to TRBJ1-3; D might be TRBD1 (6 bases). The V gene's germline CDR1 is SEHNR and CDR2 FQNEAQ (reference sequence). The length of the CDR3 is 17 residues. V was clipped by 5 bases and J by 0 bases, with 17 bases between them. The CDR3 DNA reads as TGTGCCAGCAGCCCGGTTTTCGGGGGCGGCTCTGGAAACACCATATATTTT. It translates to CASSPVFGGGSGNTIYF.

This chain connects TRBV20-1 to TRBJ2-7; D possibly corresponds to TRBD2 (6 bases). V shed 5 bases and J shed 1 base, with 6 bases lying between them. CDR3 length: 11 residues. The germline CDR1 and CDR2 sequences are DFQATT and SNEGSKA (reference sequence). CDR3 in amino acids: CSAGGSYEQYF. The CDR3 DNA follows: TGCAGTGCTGGGGGGTCCTACGAGCAGTACTTC.

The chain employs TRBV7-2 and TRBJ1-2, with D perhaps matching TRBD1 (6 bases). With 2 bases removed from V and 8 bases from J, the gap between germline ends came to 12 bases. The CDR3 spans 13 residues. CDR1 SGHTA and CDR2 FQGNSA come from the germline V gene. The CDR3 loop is CASSLRQVGGYTF. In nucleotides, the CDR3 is TGTGCCAGCAGCTTAAGACAGGTCGGGGGCTACACCTTC.

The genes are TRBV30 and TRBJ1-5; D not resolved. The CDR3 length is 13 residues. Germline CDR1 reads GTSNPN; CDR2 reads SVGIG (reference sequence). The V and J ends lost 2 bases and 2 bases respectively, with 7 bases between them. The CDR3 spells CAWSLKGNQPQHF. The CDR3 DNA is TGTGCCTGGAGTCTCAAGGGCAATCAGCCCCAGCATTTT.

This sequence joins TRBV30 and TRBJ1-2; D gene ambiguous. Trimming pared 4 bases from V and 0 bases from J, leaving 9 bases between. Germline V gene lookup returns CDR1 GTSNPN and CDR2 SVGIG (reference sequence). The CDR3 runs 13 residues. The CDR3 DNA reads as TGTGCCTGGACCAAGGATGCTAACTATGGCTACACCTTC. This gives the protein CAWTKDANYGYTF.

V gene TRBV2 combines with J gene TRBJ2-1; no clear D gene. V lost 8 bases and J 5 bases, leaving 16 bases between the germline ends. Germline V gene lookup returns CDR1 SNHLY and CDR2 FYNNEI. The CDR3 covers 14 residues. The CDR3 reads CASAGVFANNEQFF. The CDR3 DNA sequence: TGTGCCAGCGCCGGTGTGTTTGCTAACAATGAGCAGTTCTTC.

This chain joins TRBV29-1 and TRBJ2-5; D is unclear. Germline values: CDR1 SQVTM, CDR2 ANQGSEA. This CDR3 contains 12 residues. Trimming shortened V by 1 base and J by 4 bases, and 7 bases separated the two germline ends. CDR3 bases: TGCAGCGTTGAAGTCCCCTTAGAGACCCAGTACTTC. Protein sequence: CSVEVPLETQYF.